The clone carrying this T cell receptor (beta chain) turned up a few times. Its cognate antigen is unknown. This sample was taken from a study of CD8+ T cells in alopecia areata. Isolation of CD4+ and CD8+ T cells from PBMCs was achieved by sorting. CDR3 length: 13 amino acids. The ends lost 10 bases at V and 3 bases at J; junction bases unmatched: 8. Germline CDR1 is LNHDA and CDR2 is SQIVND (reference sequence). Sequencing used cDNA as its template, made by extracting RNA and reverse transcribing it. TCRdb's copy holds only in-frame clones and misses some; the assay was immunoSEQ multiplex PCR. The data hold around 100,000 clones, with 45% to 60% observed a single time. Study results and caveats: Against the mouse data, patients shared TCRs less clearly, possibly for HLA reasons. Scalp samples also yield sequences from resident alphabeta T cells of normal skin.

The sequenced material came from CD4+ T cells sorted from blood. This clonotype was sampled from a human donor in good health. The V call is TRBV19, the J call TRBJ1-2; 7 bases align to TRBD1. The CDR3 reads CATRQGRDYGYTF. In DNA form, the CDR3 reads TGTGCCACCCGACAGGGTCGGGACTATGGCTACACCTTC.